This T cell receptor (beta chain) was identified during a study of blood T cell repertoires in COVID-19. Study as a whole: Samples taken during acute and convalescent COVID-19 were collected in the United States, Italy and Spain. PBMCs, B-cell-depleted T cells, or T cells provided the cDNA or gDNA that made up the material.

This clone occurred many times. The CDR3 runs 12 residues. Germline V gives CDR1 SGHDN, CDR2 FVKESK. Trimming stripped 4 bases from V and 9 bases from J, with 13 bases between. Authors' processing steps: Reference gene primers were amplified, and this amplification served to estimate nucleated cell counts. Sequencing used immunoSEQ multiplex PCR; TCRdb keeps in-frame clones, though not all of them. The V and J calls and clone size are taken from that table; D and trimming were inferred from the DNA. Altogether around 170,000 clones are present, roughly nine tenths being singletons, with the ten largest covering under 2%.

This TCR came from a man younger than 35 who had recovered from COVID-19. The specimen was peripheral blood. The chain carries TRBV14 and TRBJ2-7, with D uncertain. CDR3 DNA sequence: TGTGCCAGCAGCCCCCTCGGTAGTCGGCAGTACTTC. This encodes CASSPLGSRQYF. The complete variable domain, with remaining parts taken from reference TRBV14 and TRBJ2-7, reads EAGVTQFPSHSVIEKGQTVTLRCDPISGHDNLYWYRRVMGKEIKFLLHFVKESKQDESGMPNNRFLAERTGGTYSTLKVQPAELEDSGVYFCASSPLGSRQYFGPGTRLTVT.